This TCR beta chain stems from a study of Ad26.COV2.S vaccination and SARS-CoV-2 variants. Overall study context: Each vaccinee took Ad26.COV2.S intramuscularly, once or twice 56 days apart.

The method was immunoSEQ multiplex PCR; TCRdb's version includes in-frame clones alone and lacks a portion of them. The sample has 350,000 to 450,000 clones, approximately 89% seen once. Specified treatment: 19 received Ad26.COV2.S at low or high dose, single or two shots; 5 received placebo; per-sample allocation not given. Specimens were obtained on day 63 following the first vaccine or placebo injection. Remarks on this clone: Its antigen remains unidentified.

General study results and limits: Vaccinees showed greater spike-specific TCR breadth than placebo recipients. Reports say spike-specific CD8+ and CD4+ T cell responses covered substantial breadth after vaccination.

Sequencing used peripheral blood, obtained in a trial of Ad26.COV2.S vaccine versus placebo. The source is a person between 18 and 65 years old who received the Ad26.COV2.S COVID-19 vaccine or a placebo.

The CDR3 protein is CASSQGGTNEQYF. The CDR3 nucleotides are TGTGCCAGCAGCCAAGGGGGGACAAACGAGCAGTACTTC. V usage is TRBV3-1 (or the pseudogene TRBV3-2) and J usage is TRBJ2-7, with TRBD1 as a possible D gene (6 bases). The germline CDR1 and CDR2 sequences are LGHDT and YNNKEL (reference sequence). The V gene lost 1 base and the J gene lost 5 bases, with 9 bases spanning the gap. This CDR3 has 13 residues.